This entry lists 10 T cell receptor beta chains sequenced from one sample in a study of control samples from healthy donors and cancer patients. Sequenced by immunoSEQ multiplex PCR; TCRdb stores in-frame clones only, minus some. The table lists roughly 73,000 clones, 75% to 90% of them singletons, with 25% to 30% in the top ten. The sequenced material came from blood. The receptor source for this set is a man between 45 and 60 years old in good health.

J is TRBJ2-7 and V is TRBV11-1, with 7 bases that match TRBD2. Losses at the gene ends were 5 bases for V and 2 bases for J; bases not matched to a gene: 6. Germline assignment: CDR1 SGHAT and CDR2 FQDESV (reference sequence). The CDR3 consists of 14 residues. Here the CDR3 DNA reads TGTGCCAGCAGCCAGGGACTATTTACCTACGAGCAGTACTTC. It is translated as CASSQGLFTYEQYF.

This clone occurred once. This chain connects TRBV25-1 to TRBJ2-1; 7 positions match TRBD2. Trimming removed 4 bases from V and 5 bases from J; junction bases left unmatched: 11. CDR3 length equals 16 residues. The germline CDR1 and CDR2 sequences are MGHDK and SYGVNS. The CDR3 region has the DNA TGTGCCAGCAGTGCCTATAGGACTAGTGGGGACAATGAGCAGTTCTTC. It is translated as CASSAYRTSGDNEQFF.

The chain is built from TRBV27 and TRBJ1-5; D is possibly TRBD1 (6 bases). Trimming removed 6 bases from V and 5 bases from J, with 11 bases in between. The CDR3 has 13 residues. Germline V gene sequence: CDR1 MNHEY, CDR2 SMNVEV (reference sequence). The CDR3 sequence: CASSRTADQPQHF. The CDR3 bases are TGTGCCAGCAGCCGGACAGCTGATCAGCCCCAGCATTTT.

CDR3 in DNA: TGTGCCAGCAGCTTCCCAGCGGGGAACACCGGGGAGCTGTTTTTT. Translating it yields CASSFPAGNTGELFF. The chain uses TRBV7-3 and TRBJ2-2; D might be TRBD2 (6 bases). CDR3 length: 15 residues. CDR1 and CDR2 from the germline V gene are SGHTA and FQGTGA. V lost 3 bases to trimming and J lost 1 base, with 9 bases between them.

The rearrangement joins TRBV19 to TRBJ2-7, with 10 bases that match TRBD2. This CDR3 spans 15 amino acids. The germline CDR1 and CDR2 sequences are LNHDA and SQIVND (reference sequence). V lost 4 bases and J lost 4; bases outside the gene matches: 7. CDR3 nucleotides: TGTGCCAGTAGTAAGACTAGCGGGTCCCCATACGAGCAGTACTTC. This sequence encodes CASSKTSGSPYEQYF. Full variable domain (outside the CDR3, taken from reference TRBV19 and TRBJ2-7): DGGITQSPKYLFRKEGQNVTLSCEQNLNHDAMYWYRQDPGQGLRLIYYSQIVNDFQKGDIAEGYSVSREKKESFPLTVTSAQKNPTAFYLCASSKTSGSPYEQYFGPGTRLTVT.

The chain employs TRBV27 and TRBJ1-5; the match to TRBD1 covers 8 bases. J lost 7 bases, V lost 4 bases, and 6 bases had no gene match. CDR3 length: 14 amino acids. Germline-derived CDR1 and CDR2 are MNHEY and SMNVEV (reference sequence). The CDR3 region is CASSSPTGAQPQHF. The DNA for the CDR3 is TGTGCCAGCAGTTCCCCGACAGGGGCACAGCCCCAGCATTTT.

The rearrangement links TRBV27 to TRBJ2-2; D perhaps matches TRBD2 (6 bases). Germline V lookup: CDR1 MNHEY, CDR2 SMNVEV (reference sequence). The CDR3 is 14 amino acids. V dropped 5 bases and J dropped 5 bases, with 12 bases sitting between them. The CDR3 DNA reads TGTGCCAGCAGTATGGAGGGTCGAACCGGGGAGCTGTTTTTT. It yields the protein CASSMEGRTGELFF.

Concerning this clone itself: One junction end does not reproduce the germline sequence, and a read error may be involved. The sample carries other DNA sequences with the same CDR3. The chain carries TRBV6-5 and TRBJ1-1; possible D gene TRBD1, 5 bases. The CDR3 extends over 14 amino acids. The germline CDR1 and CDR2 sequences are MNHEY and SVGAGI. The CDR3 loop is CASSFLGGGTEAFF. The CDR3 DNA sequence: TGTGCTAGCAGCTTCCTTGGGGGGGGCACTGAAGCTTTCTTT.

The rearrangement links TRBV6-2 or TRBV6-3 to TRBJ2-4, with TRBD2 identical over 9 bases. Germline V gene sequence: CDR1 MNHEY, CDR2 SVGEGT. This CDR3 has 19 amino acids. Unmatched junction bases numbered 14, after V lost 3 bases and J lost 2 bases. DNA for the CDR3: TGTGCCAGCAGTTATGAGGCGGGGGGGCCGGGTGAGACCAAAAACATTCAGTACTTC. Residues: CASSYEAGGPGETKNIQYF.

This chain links TRBV5-1 with TRBJ2-2, with D perhaps TRBD2 (6 bases). CDR1 and CDR2 (germline): SGHRS, YFSETQ. V lost 3 bases to trimming and J lost 4 bases, with 16 bases between them. This CDR3 has 16 residues. CDR3 nucleotides: TGCGCCAGCAGCTGGGGAGGAGCAGGGAGCACCGGGGAGCTGTTTTTT. Amino acids: CASSWGGAGSTGELFF.